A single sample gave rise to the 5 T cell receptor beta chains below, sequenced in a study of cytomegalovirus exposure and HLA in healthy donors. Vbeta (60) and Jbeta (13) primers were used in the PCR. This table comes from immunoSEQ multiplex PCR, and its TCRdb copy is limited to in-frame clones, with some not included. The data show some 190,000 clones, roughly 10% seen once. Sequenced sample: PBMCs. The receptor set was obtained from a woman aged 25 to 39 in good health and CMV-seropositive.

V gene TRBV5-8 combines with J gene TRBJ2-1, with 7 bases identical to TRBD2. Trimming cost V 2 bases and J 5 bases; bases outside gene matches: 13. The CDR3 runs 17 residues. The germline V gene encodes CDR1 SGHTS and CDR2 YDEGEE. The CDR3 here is CASSLAASGQPDNEQFF. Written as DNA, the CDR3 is TGTGCCAGCAGCTTAGCTGCTAGCGGCCAACCCGACAATGAGCAGTTCTTC.

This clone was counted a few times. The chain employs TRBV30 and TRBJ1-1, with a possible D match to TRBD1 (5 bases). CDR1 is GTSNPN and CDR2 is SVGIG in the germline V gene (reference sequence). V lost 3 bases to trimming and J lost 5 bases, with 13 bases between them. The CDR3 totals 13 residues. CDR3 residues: CAWSPGRGTEAFF. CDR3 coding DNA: TGTGCCTGGAGCCCCGGACGGGGGACTGAAGCTTTCTTT.

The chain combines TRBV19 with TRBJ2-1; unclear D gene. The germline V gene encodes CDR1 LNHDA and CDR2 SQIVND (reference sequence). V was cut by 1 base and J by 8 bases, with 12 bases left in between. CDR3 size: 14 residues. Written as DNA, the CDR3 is TGTGCCAGTAGTATAGCCAGCGTTAAAGATGAGCAGTTCTTC. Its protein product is CASSIASVKDEQFF.

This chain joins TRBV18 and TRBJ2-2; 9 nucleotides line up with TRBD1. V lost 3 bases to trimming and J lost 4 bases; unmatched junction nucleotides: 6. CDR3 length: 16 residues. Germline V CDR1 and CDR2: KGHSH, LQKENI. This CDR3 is CASSPWQDRGTGELFF. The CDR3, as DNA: TGTGCCAGCTCACCCTGGCAGGACAGGGGCACCGGGGAGCTGTTTTTT.

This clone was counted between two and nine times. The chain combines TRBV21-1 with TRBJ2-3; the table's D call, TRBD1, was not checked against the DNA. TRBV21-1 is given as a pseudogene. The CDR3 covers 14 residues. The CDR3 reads CAQQPNGGTDTQYF. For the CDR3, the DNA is TGTGCCCAACAGCCCAATGGGGGCACAGATACACAGTATTTT.